The TCR beta chain described here comes from a study of blood T cell repertoires in COVID-19. As processed by the authors: Estimated nucleated cell counts came from reference gene primer amplification. The method was immunoSEQ multiplex PCR; TCRdb's version includes in-frame clones alone and lacks a portion of them. V, J and clone size are taken as reported in that table, and D and trimming were inferred from the DNA itself. The sample holds about 140,000 clones, approximately 87% seen once. Participant ages covered roughly 18 to 89 years across about 25 US areas. Categorization into cohorts depended on clinical history that participants reported. Either two negative PCRs, clearance, or symptom resolution qualified Cohort 3 donors as recovered. This CDR3 spans 16 amino acids. Germline values: CDR1 SGHDT, CDR2 YYEEEE. The trim removed 0 bases at V and 7 bases at J, leaving 10 bases unmatched.

J is TRBJ1-1 and V is TRBV5-6; 9 bases fit TRBD1. The sequence was obtained from a man aged 55 to 70 who had recovered from COVID-19. Sequenced: PBMCs or T cells enriched from blood (not recorded which). CDR3 coding DNA: TGTGCCAGCAGCTTGGGACAGGGGGTATCGTATAATGAAGCTTTCTTT. Translated: CASSLGQGVSYNEAFF.